This TCR beta chain is from a study of T cell repertoires in cytomegalovirus infection. Turning to the study itself: Recently described HLA-C-restricted plus well-studied HLA-B-restricted CMV epitopes were used. It can be stated that public TCR beta signatures indicated CMV infection as well as a matching HLA type. Study outcomes and limitations: What dominated the ex vivo response were HLA-C-restricted CMV-specific TCR beta clonotypes.

TCRdb reprocessed the reads via MiXCR and lists one record per CDR3 protein. The table shows roughly 920,000 distinct CDR3 sequences, with under 40% occurring only once. To note about this clonotype: The antigen is not known.

Germline loops: CDR1 MNHNS, CDR2 SASEGT. The CDR3 covers 16 residues. After removal of 2 bases from V and 1 base from J, the junction contained 7 bases not matched to a gene. The material was cultured CD8+ T cells from PBMCs, obtained from culture after CMV antigen stimulation. The chain links TRBV6-1 to TRBJ2-5, with 7 bases identical to TRBD2. The TCR comes from a human donor in good health (CMV status not recorded). Some clones in this sample may be carry-over from other donors' samples. The chain's CDR3 is CASSEIAGETQETQYF. The CDR3 DNA is TGTGCCAGCAGTGAAATTGCGGGGGAAACCCAAGAGACCCAGTACTTC.